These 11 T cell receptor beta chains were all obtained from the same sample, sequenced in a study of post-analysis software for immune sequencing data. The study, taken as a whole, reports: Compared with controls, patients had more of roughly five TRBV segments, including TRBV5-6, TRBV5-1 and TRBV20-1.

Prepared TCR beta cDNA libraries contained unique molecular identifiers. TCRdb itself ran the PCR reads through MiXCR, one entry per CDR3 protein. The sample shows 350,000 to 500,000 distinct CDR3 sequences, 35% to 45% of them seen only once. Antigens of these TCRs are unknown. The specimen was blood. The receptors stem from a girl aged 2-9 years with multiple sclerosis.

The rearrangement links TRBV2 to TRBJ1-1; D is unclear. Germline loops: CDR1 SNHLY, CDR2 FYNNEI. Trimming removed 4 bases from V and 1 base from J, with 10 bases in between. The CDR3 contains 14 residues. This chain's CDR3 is CASSALRKNTEAFF. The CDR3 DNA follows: TGTGCCAGCAGTGCCCTCAGGAAGAACACTGAAGCTTTCTTT.

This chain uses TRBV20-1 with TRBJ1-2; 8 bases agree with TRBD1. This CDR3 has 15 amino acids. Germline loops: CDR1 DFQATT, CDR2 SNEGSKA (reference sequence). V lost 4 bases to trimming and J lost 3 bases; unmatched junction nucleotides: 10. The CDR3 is CSATKRTGNHYGYTF. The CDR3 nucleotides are TGCAGTGCTACTAAACGGACAGGGAACCACTATGGCTACACCTTC.

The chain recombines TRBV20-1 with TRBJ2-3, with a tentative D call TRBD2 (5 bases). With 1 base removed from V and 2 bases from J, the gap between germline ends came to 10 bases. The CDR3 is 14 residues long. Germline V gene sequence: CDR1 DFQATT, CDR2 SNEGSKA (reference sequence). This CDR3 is CSARGPRDTDTQYF. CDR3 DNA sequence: TGCAGTGCTAGAGGCCCGAGGGACACAGATACGCAGTATTTT.

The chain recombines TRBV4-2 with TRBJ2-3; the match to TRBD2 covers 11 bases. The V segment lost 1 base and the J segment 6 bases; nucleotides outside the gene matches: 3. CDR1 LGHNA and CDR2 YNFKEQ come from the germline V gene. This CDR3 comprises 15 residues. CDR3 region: CASSQGSSGRDTQYF. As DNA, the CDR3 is TGTGCCAGCAGCCAAGGTTCTAGCGGGAGGGATACGCAGTATTTT.

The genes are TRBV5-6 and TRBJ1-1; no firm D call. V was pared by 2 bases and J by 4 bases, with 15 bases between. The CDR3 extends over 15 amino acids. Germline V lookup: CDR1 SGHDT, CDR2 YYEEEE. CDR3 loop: CASSFMFGVSTEAFF. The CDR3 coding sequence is TGTGCCAGCAGCTTTATGTTCGGGGTATCCACTGAAGCTTTCTTT.

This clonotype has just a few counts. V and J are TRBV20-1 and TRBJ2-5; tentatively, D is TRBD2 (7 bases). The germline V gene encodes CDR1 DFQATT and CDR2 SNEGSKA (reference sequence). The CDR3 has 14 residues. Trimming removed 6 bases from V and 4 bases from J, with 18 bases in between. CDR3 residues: CSATRGARRETQYF. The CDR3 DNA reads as TGCAGTGCAACCCGGGGGGCCCGGCGAGAGACCCAGTACTTC.

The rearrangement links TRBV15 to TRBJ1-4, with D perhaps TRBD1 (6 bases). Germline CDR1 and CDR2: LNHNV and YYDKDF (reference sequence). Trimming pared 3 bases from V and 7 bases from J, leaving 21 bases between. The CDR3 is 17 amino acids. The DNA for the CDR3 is TGTGCCACCAGCAGGAATAAACTGCAGGGGCAAGGTGAAAAACTGTTTTTT. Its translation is CATSRNKLQGQGEKLFF. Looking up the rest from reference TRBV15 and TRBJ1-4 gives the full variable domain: DAMVIQNPRYQVTQFGKPVTLSCSQTLNHNVMYWYQQKSSQAPKLLFHYYDKDFNNEADTPDNFQSRRPNTSFCFLDIRSPGLGDTAMYLCATSRNKLQGQGEKLFFGSGTQLSVL.

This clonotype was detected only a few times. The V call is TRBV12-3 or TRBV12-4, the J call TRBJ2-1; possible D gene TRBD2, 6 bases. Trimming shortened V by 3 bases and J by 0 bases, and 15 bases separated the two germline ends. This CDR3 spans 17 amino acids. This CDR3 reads CASSFGGALSSYNEQFF. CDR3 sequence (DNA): TGTGCCAGCAGTTTCGGCGGGGCCTTAAGCTCCTACAATGAGCAGTTCTTC.

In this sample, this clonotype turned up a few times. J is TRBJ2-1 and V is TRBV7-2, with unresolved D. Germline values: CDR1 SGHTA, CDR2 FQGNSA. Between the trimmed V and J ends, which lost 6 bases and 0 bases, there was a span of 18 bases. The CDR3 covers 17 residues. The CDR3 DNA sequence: TGTGCCAGCAGTTTATATCCGGGCCTTTCCTCCTACAATGAGCAGTTCTTC. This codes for CASSLYPGLSSYNEQFF.

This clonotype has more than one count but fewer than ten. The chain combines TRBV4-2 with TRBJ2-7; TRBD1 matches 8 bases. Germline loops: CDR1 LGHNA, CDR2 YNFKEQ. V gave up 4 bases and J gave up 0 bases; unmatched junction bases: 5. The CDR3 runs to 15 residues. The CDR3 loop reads CASSLTGASSYEQYF. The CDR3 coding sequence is TGTGCCAGCAGCCTGACAGGGGCCAGCTCCTACGAGCAGTACTTC.

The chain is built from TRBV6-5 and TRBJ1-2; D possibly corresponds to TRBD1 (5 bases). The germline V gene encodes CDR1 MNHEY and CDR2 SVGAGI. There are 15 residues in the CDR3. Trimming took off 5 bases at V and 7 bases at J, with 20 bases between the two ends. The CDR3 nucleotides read TGTGCCAGCAGTCCTACCGTATGGGGGGAAGGTGGCTACACCTTC. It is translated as CASSPTVWGEGGYTF.